The present T cell receptor (beta chain) was sequenced within a study of graft-versus-host responses after intestinal transplantation. Study in general: Recipients had multivisceral, liver-intestinal, or isolated intestinal transplants. Study-level points and caveats: Early post-transplant HvG declines showed an association with peak circulating GvH clone levels.

Clones were sequenced by immunoSEQ multiplex PCR, and TCRdb holds only the in-frame ones, with some missing. The profile shows over 75,000 clones, roughly 87% of them singletons. This clone appeared a single time. Its cognate antigen is unknown. The CDR3 loop spans 16 amino acids. Germline values: CDR1 LGHNA, CDR2 YNFKEQ. Trimming cost V 0 bases and J 3 bases, with 12 bases left between them. The chain recombines TRBV4-2 with TRBJ2-1; possibly TRBD2 for D (5 bases). The material was unstimulated CD8+ T cells sorted from spleen or lymph node cells, obtained before transplant. This receptor was identified in a human donor who was the organ donor for an intestinal transplant. Here the CDR3 DNA reads TGTGCCAGCAGCCAAGATCGGAGTAGCGTCTACAATGAGCAGTTCTTC. It yields the protein CASSQDRSSVYNEQFF.